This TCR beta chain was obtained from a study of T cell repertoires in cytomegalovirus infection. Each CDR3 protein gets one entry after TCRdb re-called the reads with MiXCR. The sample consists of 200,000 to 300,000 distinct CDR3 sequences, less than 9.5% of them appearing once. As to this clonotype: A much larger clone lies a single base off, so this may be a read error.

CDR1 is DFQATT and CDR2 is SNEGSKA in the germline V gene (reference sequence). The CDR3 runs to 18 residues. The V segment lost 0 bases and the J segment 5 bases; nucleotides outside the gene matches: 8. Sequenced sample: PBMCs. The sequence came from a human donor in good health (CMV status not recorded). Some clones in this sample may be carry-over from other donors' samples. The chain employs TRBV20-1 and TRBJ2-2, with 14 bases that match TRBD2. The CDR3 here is CSARDRLAGGHWTGELFF. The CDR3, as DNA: TGCAGTGCTAGAGATCGACTAGCGGGGGGGCATTGGACCGGGGAGCTGTTTTTT.